These 5 T cell receptor beta chains originate from one sample sequenced in a study of T cell responses to AZD1222 COVID-19 vaccine. The repertoire was sequenced with immunoSEQ multiplex PCR; TCRdb's copy has only in-frame clones and lacks some. The table lists approximately 140,000 clones, 92% of them singletons. Sample: peripheral blood, taken 28 days after the second AZD1222 dose. The receptor set was obtained from an adult who received the AZD1222 COVID-19 vaccine.

Worth noting for this clone: Other nucleotide sequences from this sample produce the same CDR3. This chain joins TRBV7-3 and TRBJ2-2, with a possible D match to TRBD1 (6 bases). This CDR3 region has 14 residues. Germline V gene data show CDR1 as SGHTA and CDR2 as FQGTGA. The V gene lost 0 bases and the J gene lost 6 bases, with 8 bases spanning the gap. The CDR3 sequence is CASSLTRGSGELFF. The CDR3 DNA reads as TGTGCCAGCAGCTTAACGAGGGGGTCCGGGGAGCTGTTTTTT.

The chain has TRBV7-9 and TRBJ2-1; 13 bases line up with TRBD2. The CDR3 loop spans 15 amino acids. V shed 4 bases, J shed 7 bases, and the junction held 4 bases outside the gene matches. Germline V CDR1 and CDR2: SEHNR, FQNEAQ (reference sequence). CDR3 DNA: TGTGCCAGCAGCTACACTAGCGGGAGGGTTAATGAGCAGTTCTTC. It translates to CASSYTSGRVNEQFF.

The V call is TRBV3-1 (or the pseudogene TRBV3-2), the J call TRBJ1-1, with unresolved D. Per germline, CDR1 LGHDT and CDR2 YNNKEL (reference sequence). The CDR3 contains 13 residues. V was cut by 3 bases and J by 1 base, with 6 bases left in between. CDR3 coding DNA: TGTGCCAGCAGCCAGGACTCGAACACTGAAGCTTTCTTT. It yields the protein CASSQDSNTEAFF.

Regarding this clone: At one end the junction does not follow the germline gene, possibly because of a read error. The J gene is TRBJ2-5, the V gene TRBV7-7; the match to TRBD2 covers 7 bases. The CDR3 sequence is 14 residues long. Looked up from germline, CDR1 is SSHAT and CDR2 is FNYEAQ (reference sequence). CDR3 nucleotide sequence: TGTGCTAGCAGCGAGCGGGACCCCGGGGGGACCCAGTACTTC. This sequence encodes CASSERDPGGTQYF. The full variable domain, in which reference TRBV7-7 and TRBJ2-5 provide the parts outside the CDR3, is GAGVSQSPRYKVTKRGQDVTLRCDPISSHATLYWYQQALGQGPEFLTYFNYEAQPDKSGLPSDRFSAERPEGSISTLTIQRTEQRDSAMYRCASSERDPGGTQYFGPGTRLLVL.

The chain has TRBV10-3 and TRBJ1-1, with TRBD1 matching over 7 bases. CDR3 size: 14 residues. The V segment lost 6 bases and the J segment 2 bases; nucleotides outside the gene matches: 6. Germline V gives CDR1 ENHRY, CDR2 SYGVKD. CDR3 coding DNA: TGTGCCATCAGACCCGGGACAGAAAACACTGAAGCTTTCTTT. Amino acid sequence: CAIRPGTENTEAFF.